This TCR beta chain stems from a study of T-cell memory formation after mild COVID-19 (dated by TCRdb to the early 2020s). Regarding the study in general: Most TCR sequence clusters were specific to one of the two donors. Longitudinal TCRalpha and TCRbeta repertoire sequencing tracked T-cell clones expanding and contracting after mild COVID-19 in a couple of donors. The cohort comprised two young, previously healthy adult volunteers, one female and one male. The full study reports these points: The study included only a couple of mild cases, and larger cohorts that include severe cases with pre-infection samples were judged to be necessary. Some responding clones were found in pre-infection memory, which suggests that pre-existing cross-reactive memory T cells took part in the SARS-CoV-2 response. Contracting CD4+ clones were located mainly in the CM and EM memory subsets, whereas CD8+ clones were found to be enriched in EMRA. Clones that contracted from day 15 to 85 showed balanced CD4/CD8 phenotypes, whereas a second wave of clones that expanded from day 15 to 37 leaned towards CD4+. SARS-CoV-2 specificity of the second-wave clones peaking on day 37 was not confirmed.

About this clonotype: The specificity of this receptor is unknown. Base qualities are not provided; no much larger clone lies one nucleotide away.

Ficoll-Paque density gradient centrifugation was the method used to isolate PBMCs. TCRdb lists the instrument as Illumina NovaSeq 6000. TCRalpha and TCRbeta cDNA libraries were constructed by 5'RACE with constant-segment primers, with sample barcodes and unique molecular identifiers being introduced. Trizol reagent was used to extract RNA from every sample. Libraries were amplified in two PCR steps, with a second sample barcode and Illumina TruSeq adapters added in the second step. Sequencing of the libraries was done on an Illumina NovaSeq, producing 2 x 150 bp paired-end reads. As for how the authors treated the data: With migec v1.2.7, reads were demultiplexed and then collapsed into UMI-guided consensus sequences. With mixcr v2.1.11, UMI consensuses were aligned to TRA and TRB V and J templates and assembled into clonotypes. Expanded or contracted clonotypes were those called significant by both edgeR and NoisET, with noise models trained on biological replicates. For edgeR calls, the thresholds were a false discovery rate-adjusted p below 0.01 and a log2 fold-change of 1. As an exploratory analysis of dynamics, max-normalized trajectories of the 1000 most abundant clonotypes were examined with PCA combined with hierarchical clustering. Each responding clone was given a CD4 or CD8 phenotype based on the CD4+ and CD8+ repertoires, which had been sequenced separately. TCRdb reprocessed the public reads (quality trimming at Q25 with fastp, clone calling with MiXCR) and kept in-frame beta chains. Each entry merges the rows of one CDR3 protein and shows their most common DNA and genes. The V and J calls follow TCRdb's processing rather than the paper's. This sample lists 200,000 to 300,000 distinct CDR3 sequences; approximately 16% were detected once. Around 23% of the sample rests with the top ten.

This sequence was found in a man in his late teens or twenties who had mild COVID-19 (a few samples of this study predate the infection). The sample titles of this study are shuffled in the database, so cell type and time point are left out; the donor was told from shared clones. Source material: PBMCs or a T cell subset sorted from them (not recorded which).

The CDR3 amino acid sequence is: CASSDYQVSTDTQYF. The sequence in DNA is TGTGCCAGCAGTGACTATCAGGTTTCGACAGATACGCAGTATTTT. This chain is built from TRBV25-1 and TRBJ2-3; no D gene can be assigned with confidence. For CDR1 and CDR2, the germline V gene lists MGHDK and SYGVNS. The CDR3 goes from the cysteine to the phenylalanine over 15 residues. CDR3 DNA only is kept here, 45 bases in frame from base 1. Cut back by 3 bases and 3 bases, the V and J ends lie 13 bases apart.